Below, one T cell receptor (beta chain) is given with its context. Its antigen is not known. V was pared by 4 bases and J by 2 bases, with 11 bases between. CDR1 is LNHNV, CDR2 YYDKDF, per germline (reference sequence). CDR3 size: 14 residues. The data originate from a study of shared clonotypes between healthy human individuals. Study overall: Per donor, CD8 memory used one plate, CD8 naive used two, CD4 memory used three and CD4 naive used three.

Study-wide findings and caveats: Larger estimated richness was generally seen in naive subsets than in memory subsets.

Profiling relied on immunoSEQ multiplex PCR, and the TCRdb table lists in-frame clones only, not all of them. This sample yields 2 million to 2.5 million clones, of which 80% to 95% are seen a single time; about 0.34% belongs to the top ten. The TCR comes from a man younger than 35 in good health. Some clones in this sample may be carry-over from other donors' samples. The specimen sequenced was naive CD4+ T cells from PBMCs. Subset in this sample: CD45RA+ positively selected. The V gene is TRBV15, the J gene TRBJ1-2; no clear D gene. The CDR3 DNA reads TGTGCCACCAGCATCGACTCCCGGAACTATGGCTACACCTTC. Its protein is CATSIDSRNYGYTF.